This T cell receptor (beta chain) was retrieved from a study of early stage breast cancer tumors. In the study overall: Seven or eight ER+/PR+/HER2- tumors were invasive ductal; a few were invasive lobular. Whole-study findings and limits: Most shared enriched TCRB sequences were commonly generated ones.

Each sample had two DNA replicates, around 0.53 ug blood or 1.5 ug tissue. Assay: immunoSEQ multiplex PCR; the TCRdb copy retains only in-frame clones and omits some. The table has some 20,000 clones, about 83% seen once. The CDR3 has 13 residues. The ends were cut back, 5 bases at V and 5 bases at J, with 10 bases in the middle. Germline CDR1 is SEHNR and CDR2 is FQNEAQ (reference sequence). A note on this clone: Its antigen is unknown.

The sequence came from a person aged 70 to 85 with breast cancer. The chain is built from TRBV7-9 and TRBJ1-5; D unclear. Sequencing input: blood. This CDR3 is CASSQEEYQPQHF. The CDR3 DNA reads as TGTGCCAGCAGCCAGGAGGAATATCAGCCCCAGCATTTT.